Given below is one T cell receptor (beta chain) in context. Antigen: not known. Enrollment shut out patients with autoimmune disease history or systemic immunosuppression. Sampling of blood occurred at baseline, cycle 4 day 1, and cycle 7 day 1. This CDR3 has 18 amino acids. V lost 0 bases and J lost 2, with 18 bases in between. This entry comes from a study of OX40 agonist ivuxolimab in advanced cancers. Study summary: Six ivuxolimab dose levels, 0.01 to 10 mg/kg, were given intravenously every 2 weeks.

Regarding the study as a whole: Expanded clones were, on average, more numerous in CD8+ T cells than in CD4+.

Libraries were prepared by immunoSEQ multiplex PCR; TCRdb keeps only in-frame clonotypes and omits some of them. The data show under 70,000 clones, about 85% seen once. This receptor was obtained from an adult with an advanced solid tumor such as melanoma, head and neck, liver or kidney cancer. This rearrangement joins TRBV23-1 to TRBJ2-3; TRBD1 might be the D (6 bases). TRBV23-1 is reported as an ORF; its role is uncertain. This specimen consisted of CD4+ or CD8+ T cells sorted from blood, obtained in a trial of the OX40 agonist ivuxolimab. In DNA form, the CDR3 reads TGCGCCAGCAGTCAATCGATCGGTGGGACACCACACACAGATACGCAGTATTTT. Translation: CASSQSIGGTPHTDTQYF.